The next 28 T cell receptor beta chains were all read from a single sample in a study of cytomegalovirus exposure and HLA in healthy donors. In the PCR, 60 Vbeta and 13 Jbeta primers were used. The method was immunoSEQ multiplex PCR; TCRdb's version includes in-frame clones alone and lacks a portion of them. The data show about 68,000 clones, with approximately 78% seen just once and 6.5% held by the top ten. Sequencing was carried out using PBMCs. Every receptor here comes from a human donor in good health.

The rearrangement uses TRBV18 and TRBJ2-7; 9 bases are shared with TRBD1. From germline, CDR1 is KGHSH and CDR2 LQKENI. The V segment lost 3 bases and the J segment 5 bases; nucleotides outside the gene matches: 14. The CDR3 sequence is 17 residues long. For the CDR3, the DNA is TGTGCCAGCTCACCCTTATTGGTACCGGGACAGGGCGACGAGCAGTACTTC. It codes for CASSPLLVPGQGDEQYF.

The genes are TRBV6-6 and TRBJ2-3, with TRBD2 as a possible D gene (7 bases). The V end lost 5 bases, the J end lost 2 bases, and 17 bases lay between the germline ends. The germline gives CDR1 MNHNY, CDR2 SVGAGI (reference sequence). The CDR3 consists of 16 residues. CDR3: CASSLTPGGLTDTQYF. Written as DNA, the CDR3 is TGTGCCAGCAGTCTGACGCCCGGGGGGCTCACAGATACGCAGTATTTT.

This clone was seen only a few times. The chain employs TRBV10-3 and TRBJ2-3, with 11 bases identical to TRBD2. This CDR3 is 17 amino acids long. Germline-derived CDR1 and CDR2 are ENHRY and SYGVKD. With 7 bases clipped from V and 0 bases from J, the junction kept 9 bases outside the gene matches. The CDR3 nucleotides read TGTGCCATCAATCTAGCGGGGGGCCGCACAAGCACAGATACGCAGTATTTT. It yields the protein CAINLAGGRTSTDTQYF.

The CDR3 reads CASFSGTGLSTNEKLFF. CDR3 DNA: TGTGCCAGCTTCTCCGGGACAGGATTATCAACTAATGAAAAACTGTTTTTT. The rearrangement links TRBV18 to TRBJ1-4; 8 bases are shared with TRBD1. Germline CDR1 KGHSH, CDR2 LQKENI. This CDR3 has 17 residues. With 7 bases clipped from V and 0 bases from J, the junction kept 10 bases outside the gene matches.

The V gene is TRBV6-5, the J gene TRBJ1-2; unclear D gene. CDR1 and CDR2 (germline): MNHEY, SVGAGI. The CDR3 is made up of 13 amino acids. V shed 6 bases and J shed 3 bases, with 11 bases lying between them. The CDR3, as DNA: TGTGCCAGCAGGGGGAGTACTGACTATGGCTACACCTTC. Translation: CASRGSTDYGYTF.

The chain uses TRBV11-2 and TRBJ1-6, with 10 bases fitting TRBD1. The V segment lost 6 bases and the J segment 3 bases; nucleotides outside the gene matches: 8. The CDR3 contains 17 residues. Germline V CDR1 and CDR2: SGHAT, FQNNGV. Here the CDR3 DNA reads TGTGCCAGCAGTTCCATCCGGGACAGGGGCTATAATTCACCCCTCCACTTT. Amino acids: CASSSIRDRGYNSPLHF.

The chain couples TRBV5-1 to TRBJ2-3, with D perhaps TRBD2 (5 bases). This CDR3 contains 14 residues. Trimming removed 0 bases at V and 2 bases at J, with 7 bases between. Germline lookup yields CDR1 SGHRS and CDR2 YFSETQ. The DNA of the CDR3 is TGCGCCAGCAGCTTGGATAGCGCCACAGATACGCAGTATTTT. Amino acid sequence: CASSLDSATDTQYF.

V and J are TRBV30 and TRBJ1-2, with D unclear. V was trimmed by 1 base and J by 3 bases, leaving 15 bases between them. CDR1 is GTSNPN and CDR2 is SVGIG in the germline V gene (reference sequence). The CDR3 totals 15 residues. CDR3 DNA: TGTGCCTGGAGTGGCAACAATAGGGAGGACTATGGCTACACCTTC. Translating gives CAWSGNNREDYGYTF.

The chain couples TRBV2 to TRBJ1-1; 8 bases agree with TRBD1. The V gene end was trimmed by 7 bases and the J gene end by 2 bases; junction bases not matched to a gene: 9. From germline, CDR1 is SNHLY and CDR2 FYNNEI. This CDR3 comprises 15 residues. The CDR3 spells CASTTDRGRNTEAFF. The CDR3 DNA sequence: TGTGCCAGCACGACCGACAGGGGAAGAAACACTGAAGCTTTCTTT.

V is TRBV5-1 and J is TRBJ1-1, with D unresolved. This CDR3 is 13 amino acids long. The V end lost 5 bases, the J end lost 4 bases, and 12 bases lay between the germline ends. Germline V gives CDR1 SGHRS, CDR2 YFSETQ. CDR3 DNA sequence: TGCGCCAGCAGGGAGGTTACGGGCACTGAAGCTTTCTTT. Its protein product is CASREVTGTEAFF.

The chain employs TRBV11-2 and TRBJ2-7; possibly TRBD1 for D (6 bases). The ends were cut back, 2 bases at V and 6 bases at J, with 11 bases in the middle. Germline V lookup: CDR1 SGHAT, CDR2 FQNNGV. This CDR3 spans 13 amino acids. The CDR3 DNA reads TGTGCCAGCAGCTTACCCAGGGGTGGCGAGCAGTACTTC. Amino acid sequence: CASSLPRGGEQYF.

The V call is TRBV4-3, the J call TRBJ1-1; the D gene is possibly TRBD1 (6 bases). The CDR3 length is 14 residues. The germline V and J ends were trimmed by 0 bases and 7 bases, with 12 bases remaining between them. Looked up from germline, CDR1 is LGHNA and CDR2 is YSLEER. DNA of the CDR3: TGCGCCAGCAGCCAAGATTTCCGGACAGTTGAAGCTTTCTTT. Amino acid sequence: CASSQDFRTVEAFF.

This chain links TRBV27 with TRBJ2-5; 9 bases align to TRBD2. CDR3 length: 16 residues. Germline lookup yields CDR1 MNHEY and CDR2 SMNVEV (reference sequence). J was trimmed by 4 bases and V by 7 bases; bases with no gene match: 13. CDR3 bases: TGTGCCAGCAAGGGGGGCAAGCGGGGGGTGCGAGAGACCCAGTACTTC. It codes for CASKGGKRGVRETQYF.

The chain carries TRBV27 and TRBJ1-2, with D perhaps TRBD1 (5 bases). Between the trimmed V and J ends, which lost 3 bases and 2 bases, there was a span of 10 bases. This CDR3 contains 14 residues. Germline CDR1 MNHEY, CDR2 SMNVEV (reference sequence). DNA of the CDR3: TGTGCCAGCAGTTTCGGGGGTCCCAACTATGGCTACACCTTC. Protein product: CASSFGGPNYGYTF.

V is TRBV5-4 and J is TRBJ2-7, with TRBD1 matching 9 bases. CDR1 is SGHNT, CDR2 YYREEE, per germline (reference sequence). The V segment lost 2 bases and the J segment 4 bases; nucleotides outside the gene matches: 4. CDR3 length: 14 residues. The CDR3 loop reads CASSLGGQGYEQYF. In DNA, the CDR3 is TGTGCCAGCAGCTTAGGAGGACAGGGGTACGAGCAGTACTTC.

The chain joins TRBV4-1 to TRBJ1-2; D unclear. The CDR3 covers 15 residues. Germline V lookup: CDR1 MGHRA, CDR2 YSYEKL. The V and J ends lost 0 bases and 3 bases respectively, with 11 bases between them. CDR3 amino acids: CASSQDASRYYGYTF. The CDR3 nucleotides read TGCGCCAGCAGCCAAGATGCGAGCCGTTACTATGGCTACACCTTC.

CDR3 protein: CSARAGGRDYGYTF. CDR3 in DNA: TGCAGCGCCCGGGCAGGGGGACGCGACTATGGCTACACCTTC. This rearrangement joins TRBV29-1 to TRBJ1-2; 7 nucleotides match TRBD1. Germline CDR1 reads SQVTM; CDR2 reads ANQGSEA. V shed 7 bases, J shed 3 bases, and the junction held 11 bases outside the gene matches. The CDR3 length is 14 residues.

This clone was found once. This rearrangement joins TRBV12-2 to TRBJ2-3; TRBD2 is the table's D call, not checked against the DNA. TRBV12-2 is assigned pseudogene status. The CDR3 sequence is 14 residues long. The CDR3 is CANQGREVADTQYF. The CDR3 nucleotides read TGTGCAAACCAGGGGAGGGAAGTTGCAGATACGCAGTATTTT.

This clone occurred once. This chain uses TRBV5-5 with TRBJ1-2; unclear D gene. Trimming removed 0 bases from V and 6 bases from J, with 15 bases in between. Germline V gene data show CDR1 as SGHKS and CDR2 as YYEKEE (reference sequence). CDR3 length equals 15 residues. CDR3 sequence: CASSLESQALNGYTF. Written as DNA, the CDR3 is TGTGCCAGCAGCTTGGAATCCCAGGCCCTAAATGGCTACACCTTC.

This chain uses TRBV19 with TRBJ2-1, with unresolved D. Germline assignment: CDR1 LNHDA and CDR2 SQIVND (reference sequence). The CDR3 covers 15 residues. Trimming pared 10 bases from V and 1 base from J, leaving 17 bases between. The CDR3 protein is CATKPSADSYNEQFF. CDR3 DNA: TGTGCCACCAAACCGTCTGCGGATTCCTACAATGAGCAGTTCTTC.

This chain links TRBV7-6 with TRBJ2-1; 11 nucleotides agree with TRBD2. Trimming removed 5 bases from V and 8 bases from J; junction bases left unmatched: 11. This CDR3 is built from 16 residues. Germline V gene sequence: CDR1 SGHVS, CDR2 FNYEAQ. The CDR3 region has the DNA TGTGCCAGCAGCCCCCCGGGTAGCGGGGGGGCCTATGAGCAGTTCTTC. Its translation is CASSPPGSGGAYEQFF.

The V and J genes are TRBV7-3 and TRBJ2-3; D is undetermined. This CDR3 has 14 amino acids. Germline V gives CDR1 SGHTA, CDR2 FQGTGA. The V end lost 0 bases, the J end lost 7 bases, and 11 bases lay between the germline ends. For the CDR3, the DNA is TGTGCCAGCAGCTTAACACCACCGGTGAATACGCAGTATTTT. Translated, it gives CASSLTPPVNTQYF.

The chain couples TRBV19 to TRBJ2-5; 11 bases line up with TRBD1. The V and J ends lost 4 bases and 1 base, in that order; junction bases with no gene match: 2. The CDR3 runs to 15 residues. Germline V gene lookup returns CDR1 LNHDA and CDR2 SQIVND (reference sequence). The DNA of the CDR3 is TGTGCCAGTAGTAGCGGGACAGGGGGCCAAGAGACCCAGTACTTC. Its translation is CASSSGTGGQETQYF.

The CDR3 region has the DNA TGTGCCAGCAGCTCCCGACAGTGGGGCGAGCCCCAGCATTTT. Encoded protein: CASSSRQWGEPQHF. The chain is built from TRBV7-7 and TRBJ1-5, with D possibly TRBD1 on 5 matching bases. CDR1 is SSHAT and CDR2 is FNYEAQ in the germline V gene (reference sequence). With 4 bases removed from V and 8 bases from J, the gap between germline ends came to 15 bases. The CDR3 is 14 amino acids.

This clone was seen a handful of times. The chain recombines TRBV7-3 with TRBJ2-3; TRBD1 might be the D (6 bases). CDR3 length: 15 amino acids. In germline, CDR1 is SGHTA, CDR2 FQGTGA. V was shortened by 5 bases and J by 6 bases, with 18 bases between the two germline ends. The CDR3 DNA is TGTGCCAGCAGCCCAAGGGGCCAGGGGATGGATACGCAGTATTTT. This encodes CASSPRGQGMDTQYF.

CDR3 bases: TGTGCCAGCAGTGCCTTAGCGGGGGGTAGGTACGAGCAGTACTTC. As protein: CASSALAGGRYEQYF. The chain links TRBV28 to TRBJ2-5; 10 positions agree with TRBD2. The closer fit of TRBJ2-7 to the DNA end suggests the J call may be wrong. Germline lookup yields CDR1 MDHEN and CDR2 SYDVKM. The CDR3 is made up of 15 amino acids.

The V gene is TRBV30, the J gene TRBJ1-3; unclear D gene. The V and J ends lost 5 bases and 0 bases respectively, with 8 bases between them. This CDR3 is 13 amino acids long. Germline V gene lookup returns CDR1 GTSNPN and CDR2 SVGIG (reference sequence). The CDR3 bases are TGTGCCTGGGACGGGAGCTCTGGAAACACCATATATTTT. Amino acid sequence: CAWDGSSGNTIYF.

The rearrangement links TRBV28 to TRBJ2-2; TRBD1 matches at 8 bases. V gave up 7 bases and J gave up 4 bases; unmatched junction bases: 14. CDR3 length: 17 amino acids. Per the germline V gene, CDR1 is MDHEN and CDR2 is SYDVKM. The DNA of the CDR3 is TGTGCCAGCACCCTTATCGCTGGGACAGGACCCACCGGGGAGCTGTTTTTT. Encoded protein: CASTLIAGTGPTGELFF.